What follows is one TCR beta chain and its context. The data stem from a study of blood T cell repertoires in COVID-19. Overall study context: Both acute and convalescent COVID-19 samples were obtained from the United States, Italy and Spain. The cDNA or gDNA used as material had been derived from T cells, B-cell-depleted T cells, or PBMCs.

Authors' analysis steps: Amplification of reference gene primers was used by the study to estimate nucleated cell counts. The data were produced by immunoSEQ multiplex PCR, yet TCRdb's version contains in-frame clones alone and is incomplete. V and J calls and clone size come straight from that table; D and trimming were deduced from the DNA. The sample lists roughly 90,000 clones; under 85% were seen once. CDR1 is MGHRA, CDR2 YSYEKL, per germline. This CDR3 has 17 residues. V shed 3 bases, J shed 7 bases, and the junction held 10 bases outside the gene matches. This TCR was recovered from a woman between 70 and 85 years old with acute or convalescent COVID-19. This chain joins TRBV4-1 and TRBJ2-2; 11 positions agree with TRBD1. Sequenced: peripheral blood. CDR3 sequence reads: CASSHSPGTGGSGELFF. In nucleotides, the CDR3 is TGCGCCAGCAGCCATTCTCCCGGGACAGGGGGTAGCGGGGAGCTGTTTTTT.